Listed below are T cell receptor beta chains from one sample, sequenced in a study of shared clonotypes between healthy human individuals. Using immunoSEQ multiplex PCR, the repertoire was profiled, and TCRdb retains in-frame clones only, with some absent. The sample includes 1,100,000 or so clones, more than 75% seen only once; the top ten take 0.4% to 0.55%. Sequencing was done on a sample of memory CD4+ T cells from PBMCs. All receptors come from a man younger than 30 in good health. Some clones in this sample may be carry-over from other donors' samples. Each CDR3 is given with its conserved first and last residue. The D gene is left open where the match is weak. Clone size is stated in some rows and not others, as once, few, many or a class when expanded.

J gene,V gene,clone size,D gene,CDR3 DNA,CDR3 protein
TRBJ1-1,TRBV29-1,NA,NA,TGCAGCGTTGATAGGGGACTCGTAATGAACACTGAAGCTTTCTTT,CSVDRGLVMNTEAFF
TRBJ1-1,TRBV20-1,few,NA,TGCAGTGCTGGCAGGGCCTTCTTT,CSAGRAFF
TRBJ2-7,TRBV7-2,NA,NA,TGTGCCAGCAGCACCCATAACCGGGCCATCGGAATCGAGCAGTACTTC,CASSTHNRAIGIEQYF
TRBJ2-5,TRBV7-2,NA,TRBD1,TGTGCCAGCAGCTCACACAGGGGTTCGGAGACCCAGTACTTC,CASSSHRGSETQYF
TRBJ2-1,TRBV18,NA,TRBD2,TGTGCCAGCTCACCACCGGTAGCGGGAACCTACAATGAGCAGTTCTTC,CASSPPVAGTYNEQFF
TRBJ2-7,TRBV10-1,NA,TRBD2,TGCGCCAGCAGTGAGTCCCTAGCGGGGGGCTACGAGCAGTACTTC,CASSESLAGGYEQYF
TRBJ2-3,TRBV4-2,NA,NA,TGTGCCAGCAGCCCCAGTCGGGATACGCAGTATTTT,CASSPSRDTQYF
TRBJ2-1,TRBV28,NA,TRBD2,TGTGCCAGTCAGGGTCTAGCGGGAGAAAAGGAGCAGTTCTTC,CASQGLAGEKEQFF
TRBJ2-1,TRBV25-1,NA,TRBD2,TGTGCCAGCAGGGGGACTAGCGGGGGCTACAATGAGCAGTTCTTC,CASRGTSGGYNEQFF
TRBJ2-7,TRBV28,NA,NA,TGTGCCAGCAGTTTGGCCATTACCTACGAGCAGTACTTC,CASSLAITYEQYF
TRBJ2-3,TRBV14,NA,TRBD2,TGTGCCAGCAGCCAAAAATACCGGGTAGCGGGACAACTCACAGATACGCAGTATTTT,CASSQKYRVAGQLTDTQYF
TRBJ2-3,TRBV4-1,NA,TRBD2,TGCGCCAGCAGCCAAGGCGCGGGAGGCACAGATACGCAGTATTTT,CASSQGAGGTDTQYF
TRBJ2-7,TRBV7-9,few,NA,TGTGCCAGCAGCTCCGCGCTCTCCTACGAGCAGTACTTC,CASSSALSYEQYF
TRBJ2-7,TRBV6-5,few,TRBD1,TGTGCCAGCAGTTACTCTCCCGGGACAGGGCTTGACGAGCAGTACTTC,CASSYSPGTGLDEQYF
TRBJ2-7,TRBV11-2,few,NA,TGTGCCAGCAGCTCTGTCCAGGGGTATTACGAGCAGTACTTC,CASSSVQGYYEQYF
TRBJ2-1,TRBV5-1,NA,NA,TGCGCCAGCAGCCTAATTGACTGGTCCTACAATGAGCAGTTCTTC,CASSLIDWSYNEQFF
TRBJ2-5,TRBV5-5,NA,NA,TGTGCCAGCAGCTTGGAGTGGGAAGAGACCCAGTACTTC,CASSLEWEETQYF
TRBJ2-7,TRBV7-9,few,NA,TGTGCCAGCAGCCTGGCCGGGACAAAATCCTACGAGCAGTACTTC,CASSLAGTKSYEQYF
TRBJ2-7,TRBV28,NA,TRBD2,TGTGCCAGCTCCCCCCCGAGCGGGAGTTTCTCCTACGAGCAGTACTTC,CASSPPSGSFSYEQYF
TRBJ2-3,TRBV19,once,NA,TGTGCCAGTAGGGATGCAAGAGGCGGGAATCCCGATACGCAGTATTTT,CASRDARGGNPDTQYF
TRBJ1-1,TRBV27,once,NA,TGTGCCAGCACCCCCCATGGAGGGAACACTGAAGCTTTCTTT,CASTPHGGNTEAFF
TRBJ2-5,TRBV7-2,NA,TRBD2,TGTGCCAGCAGCTTACCGACTAGCGGGATCCAAGAGACCCAGTACTTC,CASSLPTSGIQETQYF
TRBJ2-7,TRBV7-9,NA,TRBD2,TGTGCCAGCACAACACAGCGGGGGGTATCCTACGAGCAGTACTTC,CASTTQRGVSYEQYF
TRBJ2-7,TRBV9,NA,TRBD1,TGTGCCAGCAGCGCCCGGACAGGGATGGGCGAGCAGTACTTC,CASSARTGMGEQYF
TRBJ1-1,TRBV11-2,NA,TRBD1,TGTGCCAGCAGCCCCACAGGGGGGGGAGAGAACACTGAAGCTTTCTTT,CASSPTGGGENTEAFF
TRBJ2-6,TRBV7-9,NA,TRBD1,TGTGCCAGCAGCTCCTGGGGACGGGACAGGCCCTCTGGGGCCAACGTCCTGACTTTC,CASSSWGRDRPSGANVLTF
TRBJ2-7,TRBV11-2,few,TRBD1,TGTGCCAGCAGCACGCACGGGCTCCGGGACAGACTACCCTACGAGCAGTACTTC,CASSTHGLRDRLPYEQYF
TRBJ2-6,TRBV28,many,TRBD1,TGTGCCAGCATGGGACAGAGCTCTGGGGCCAACGTCCTGACTTTC,CASMGQSSGANVLTF
TRBJ1-2,TRBV6-1,few,NA,TGTGCCAGCAGTGAAGTCGACGGTGGGGGCTACACCTTC,CASSEVDGGGYTF
TRBJ2-1,TRBV15,NA,NA,TGTGCCACCAGCCCCCTAGTACTTGGCGACAATGAGCAGTTCTTC,CATSPLVLGDNEQFF
TRBJ1-5,TRBV27,once,NA,TGTGCCAGCAGTCCCGGGGCGCCTAATCAGCCCCAGCATTTT,CASSPGAPNQPQHF